A selection of T cell receptor beta chains follows, all from one sample in a study of T-cell reconstitution after alpha-beta-depleted transplantation in children. Each CDR3 protein is one row after TCRdb ran MiXCR on the PCR reads. The sample carries about 510,000 distinct CDR3 sequences, 10% to 12% recorded once. The sample here was PBMCs, mostly from graft donor cells, taken 180 days after TCRalphabeta/CD19-depleted stem cell transplant. These TCRs come from a female patient aged 2-15 years who had a stem cell transplant for aplastic anemia, so the T cells may come from the graft donor. The CDR3 runs from the conserved cysteine through the conserved F or W. A D gene is named only where the DNA matches it firmly. Where a row states a size, it is once, few, many or the class of an expanded clone; other rows omit it.

V gene	J gene	D gene	clone size	CDR3 DNA	CDR3 protein
TRBV6-1	TRBJ2-7	TRBD2	.	TGTGCCAGCAGTCCCCGGACTAGCGACGAGCAGTACTTC	CASSPRTSDEQYF
TRBV14	TRBJ2-1	.	.	TGTGCCAGCAGCCAAGATCCCACCCATCCCTGGGTTAATGAGCAGTTCTTC	CASSQDPTHPWVNEQFF
TRBV12-3/TRBV12-4	TRBJ2-3	TRBD1	many	TGTGCCAGCAGTTACCGGGACAGGGGAGAGCATTTT	CASSYRDRGEHF
TRBV28	TRBJ2-1	.	many	TGTGCCAGCAGTTTAGGTTTAGGACAGCCAAACAATGAGCAGTTCTTC	CASSLGLGQPNNEQFF
TRBV7-9	TRBJ2-2	.	.	TGTGCCAGCAGCTCTTGGGGGACTCCGAACACCGGGGAGCTGTTTTTT	CASSSWGTPNTGELFF
TRBV29-1	TRBJ1-1	.	many	TGCAGCGTTGGGAGTCTCCTGAACACTGAAGCTTTCTTT	CSVGSLLNTEAFF
TRBV27	TRBJ1-5	TRBD1	few	TGTGCCAGCAGTTTGCGGGACAGGGGGTTGGGGCCCCAGCATTTT	CASSLRDRGLGPQHF
TRBV9	TRBJ1-2	.	.	TGTGCCAGCAGCGGGGATGTCTTTGGTAGCGCGGAGTATGGCTACACCTTC	CASSGDVFGSAEYGYTF
TRBV9	TRBJ1-1	TRBD1	.	TGTGCCAGCAGCCCCAGTCTAGGGGGCACTGGAGCTTTCTTT	CASSPSLGGTGAFF
TRBV6-2/TRBV6-3	TRBJ2-7	TRBD1	few	TGTGCCAGCAGTTACTCGCATTTCCAGGTCCCTCGCCCTTGGGACAGAGTTTACGAGCAGTACTTC	CASSYSHFQVPRPWDRVYEQYF
TRBV2	TRBJ1-4	TRBD1	many	TGTGCCAGCAGCGCGGGACAGGGAAATGAAAAACTGTTTTTT	CASSAGQGNEKLFF
TRBV28	TRBJ2-1	.	.	TGTGCCAGCAGTTCACCACATGAGCAGTTCTTC	CASSSPHEQFF
TRBV28	TRBJ2-7	.	few	TGTGCCAGCATCCCCCACCTACCCTCCTACGAGCAGTACTTC	CASIPHLPSYEQYF
TRBV14	TRBJ1-2	.	few	TGTGCCAGCAGTCAAGGACAGCCCTACTATGGCTACACCTTC	CASSQGQPYYGYTF